The 31 T cell receptor beta chains given below trace back to one sample, sequenced in a study of blood T cell repertoires in COVID-19. Libraries were prepared by immunoSEQ multiplex PCR; TCRdb keeps only in-frame clonotypes and omits some of them. Counted here are about 29,000 clones, 82% occurring once; the ten biggest clones make up about 2%. The sequenced sample consisted of peripheral blood. These receptors originate from an older man with active or convalescent COVID-19.

This chain links TRBV10-2 with TRBJ1-5; D uncertain. The CDR3 length is 15 residues. Germline V gives CDR1 WSHSY, CDR2 SAAADI. V was pared by 1 base and J by 1 base, with 8 bases between. Here the CDR3 reads CASSEYRLSNQPQHF. DNA of the CDR3: TGCGCCAGCAGTGAGTACAGACTAAGCAATCAGCCCCAGCATTTT.

This sequence joins TRBV6-1 and TRBJ2-1; a weak D match, TRBD2 (5 bases). The germline gives CDR1 MNHNS, CDR2 SASEGT. There are 13 residues in the CDR3. V was shortened by 3 bases and J by 7 bases, with 10 bases between the two germline ends. CDR3 nucleotides: TGTGCCAGCAGTGATACACTAGGAAATGAGCAGTTCTTC. It yields the protein CASSDTLGNEQFF.

The gene calls are TRBV3-1 (or the pseudogene TRBV3-2) and TRBJ2-2; the match to TRBD2 covers 10 bases. The CDR3 has 16 residues. Germline V gives CDR1 LGHDT, CDR2 YNNKEL (reference sequence). Trimming at V came to 4 bases and at J to 5 bases, leaving 7 bases not matched to a gene. The CDR3 DNA follows: TGTGCCAGCAGCCTGAGCGGGGGGGCTCGGACCGGGGAGCTGTTTTTT. Protein product: CASSLSGGARTGELFF.

The genes are TRBV27 and TRBJ1-2, with 7 bases aligning to TRBD1. Germline V gives CDR1 MNHEY, CDR2 SMNVEV (reference sequence). The CDR3 contains 16 residues. The V gene end was trimmed by 2 bases and the J gene end by 5 bases; junction bases not matched to a gene: 11. CDR3 nucleotide sequence: TGTGCCAGCAGTTTAAGGCAGGGGGTCCCGATTTATGGCTACACCTTC. The encoded protein is CASSLRQGVPIYGYTF.

This rearrangement joins TRBV28 to TRBJ2-1; a weak D match, TRBD2 (5 bases). The V end lost 2 bases, the J end lost 7 bases, and 15 bases lay between the germline ends. Per the germline V gene, CDR1 is MDHEN and CDR2 is SYDVKM. The length of the CDR3 is 15 residues. DNA of the CDR3: TGTGCCAGCAGTTTAGCATACAGCGGCCTTAATGAGCAGTTCTTC. Its translation is CASSLAYSGLNEQFF. The full variable domain, completed using reference TRBV28 and TRBJ2-1, is DVKVTQSSRYLVKRTGEKVFLECVQDMDHENMFWYRQDPGLGLRLIYFSYDVKMKEKGDIPEGYSVSREKKERFSLILESASTNQTSMYLCASSLAYSGLNEQFFGPGTRLTVL.

The CDR3 loop is CASSSIGQGNNEQFF. The CDR3 bases are TGTGCCAGCAGTTCCATAGGACAGGGTAACAATGAGCAGTTCTTC. V usage is TRBV27 and J usage is TRBJ2-1; 8 bases fit TRBD1. Germline lookup yields CDR1 MNHEY and CDR2 SMNVEV (reference sequence). V shed 4 bases, J shed 5 bases, and the junction held 7 bases outside the gene matches. CDR3 length equals 15 residues.

The chain combines TRBV6-7 with TRBJ1-1, with 7 positions matching TRBD1. TRBV6-7 is an ORF for which the function is uncertain. The trim removed 8 bases at V and 11 bases at J, leaving 5 bases unmatched. The CDR3 consists of 10 residues. The CDR3 sequence: CASDREVAFF. The CDR3 coding sequence is TGTGCCAGCGACAGGGAGGTGGCTTTCTTT.

The chain is built from TRBV2 and TRBJ2-2, with a possible D match to TRBD1 (6 bases). Germline values: CDR1 SNHLY, CDR2 FYNNEI. The CDR3 spans 13 residues. V lost 3 bases, J lost 4 bases, and 6 bases lay in between. The CDR3 coding sequence is TGTGCCAGCAGTGAGACAGGCACCGGGGAGCTGTTTTTT. Translation: CASSETGTGELFF.

The chain's CDR3 is CASSPRQGRQETQYF. The CDR3, as DNA: TGCGCCAGCAGTCCTCGACAGGGGAGACAAGAGACCCAGTACTTC. V usage is TRBV5-1 and J usage is TRBJ2-5, with 8 bases lining up with TRBD1. The CDR3 runs 15 residues. With 5 bases clipped from V and 2 bases from J, the junction kept 8 bases outside the gene matches. CDR1 and CDR2 from the germline V gene are SGHRS and YFSETQ.

In its sample, this clone was seen once. This chain connects TRBV29-1 to TRBJ2-3, with D maybe TRBD1 (6 bases). Trimming left V 8 bases short and J 3 bases short, with 15 bases between. This CDR3 contains 13 residues. Germline loops: CDR1 SQVTM, CDR2 ANQGSEA. CDR3 coding DNA: TGCAGCTACAGGGATTTGTTAACAGATACGCAGTATTTT. This translates into CSYRDLLTDTQYF.

This chain uses TRBV12-3 or TRBV12-4 with TRBJ1-1, with D possibly TRBD1 on 5 matching bases. The CDR3 is 12 residues long. Trimming removed 3 bases at V and 8 bases at J, with 10 bases between. The DNA for the CDR3 is TGTGCCAGCAGTTTTCCAGGGTACGAAGCTTTCTTT. The encoded protein is CASSFPGYEAFF.

This clone was counted only a few times. This chain uses TRBV27 with TRBJ1-6; TRBD1 matches 9 bases. CDR3 length: 16 residues. V was clipped by 6 bases and J by 5 bases; unmatched bases: 8. In germline, CDR1 is MNHEY, CDR2 SMNVEV (reference sequence). This CDR3 is CASRETGGANNSPLHF. The DNA of the CDR3 is TGTGCCAGCAGAGAGACAGGGGGGGCTAATAATTCACCCCTCCACTTT.

V is TRBV6-5 and J is TRBJ2-7; 7 bases map to TRBD1. Germline CDR1 and CDR2: MNHEY and SVGAGI. This CDR3 spans 15 amino acids. J gave up 0 bases and V 2 bases, and 4 bases lay outside the gene matches. The CDR3 region has the DNA TGTGCCAGCAGTTACACGACAGGGAGCTCCTACGAGCAGTACTTC. The encoded protein is CASSYTTGSSYEQYF.

The rearrangement links TRBV18 to TRBJ2-1; D is perhaps TRBD2 (6 bases). The CDR3 runs 12 residues. The V end was cut by 6 bases, the J end by 15 bases, with 18 bases between. CDR1 is KGHSH and CDR2 is LQKENI in the germline V gene. Here the CDR3 DNA reads TGTGCCAGCTCCCGAGGCGGGGATCCCGCGTTCTTC. It encodes CASSRGGDPAFF.

This clone was seen a single time. CDR3 bases: TGTGCCAGCAGCCTCGGGACTAGACTCTCCGCCGGGGAGCTGTTTTTT. Its protein is CASSLGTRLSAGELFF. The rearrangement links TRBV3-1 (or the pseudogene TRBV3-2) to TRBJ2-2, with 8 bases lining up with TRBD2. There are 16 residues in the CDR3. J gave up 6 bases and V 4 bases, and 10 bases lay outside the gene matches. Germline V gives CDR1 LGHDT, CDR2 YNNKEL (reference sequence).

The chain carries TRBV3-1 (or the pseudogene TRBV3-2) and TRBJ2-2; D perhaps matches TRBD2 (6 bases). This CDR3 has 14 residues. V was clipped by 3 bases and J by 7 bases, with 12 bases between them. Germline V gives CDR1 LGHDT, CDR2 YNNKEL (reference sequence). In DNA, the CDR3 is TGTGCCAGCAGCCAGACTAGTCAGATCGGGGAGCTGTTTTTT. Translation: CASSQTSQIGELFF.

This sequence joins TRBV25-1 and TRBJ1-3; 9 bases agree with TRBD1. J gave up 0 bases and V 6 bases, and 6 bases lay outside the gene matches. CDR3 size: 16 residues. The germline CDR1 and CDR2 sequences are MGHDK and SYGVNS. The CDR3 DNA follows: TGTGCCAGCAGACAGACAGGGGGTTACTCTGGAAACACCATATATTTT. The encoded protein is CASRQTGGYSGNTIYF.

V and J are TRBV28 and TRBJ2-2, with D tentatively TRBD2 (7 bases). The V and J ends lost 1 base and 6 bases respectively, with 15 bases between them. CDR1 and CDR2 from the germline V gene are MDHEN and SYDVKM. The CDR3 extends over 16 amino acids. CDR3 sequence (DNA): TGTGCCAGCAGTTTATCTAGCGGAGGGGGAGCCGGGGAGCTGTTTTTT. This sequence encodes CASSLSSGGGAGELFF. Based on the CDR3 plus reference TRBV28 and TRBJ2-2, the full variable domain is DVKVTQSSRYLVKRTGEKVFLECVQDMDHENMFWYRQDPGLGLRLIYFSYDVKMKEKGDIPEGYSVSREKKERFSLILESASTNQTSMYLCASSLSSGGGAGELFFGEGSRLTVL.

The chain employs TRBV29-1 and TRBJ2-5, with D hard to call. V lost 2 bases and J 4 bases, leaving 11 bases between the germline ends. CDR3 size: 13 residues. Per the germline V gene, CDR1 is SQVTM and CDR2 is ANQGSEA. CDR3 loop: CSVEYVHGETQYF. CDR3 nucleotides: TGCAGCGTTGAATATGTCCACGGAGAGACCCAGTACTTC.

This clone was seen once. This chain uses TRBV9 with TRBJ1-1, with D possibly matching TRBD1 (5 bases). Trimming pared 1 base from V and 0 bases from J, leaving 10 bases between. This CDR3 contains 15 residues. The germline V gene has CDR1 SGDLS and CDR2 YYNGEE. In DNA, the CDR3 is TGTGCCAGCAGCGTAACAGACAGTATGAACACTGAAGCTTTCTTT. It translates to CASSVTDSMNTEAFF.

The V and J genes are TRBV7-9 and TRBJ1-2, with TRBD1 matching 8 bases. The V gene end was trimmed by 5 bases and the J gene end by 4 bases; junction bases not matched to a gene: 6. There are 14 residues in the CDR3. Germline V gene sequence: CDR1 SEHNR, CDR2 FQNEAQ (reference sequence). The CDR3 DNA reads TGTGCCAGCAGCGTCGGACAGGGAAGCTATGGCTACACCTTC. Amino acid sequence: CASSVGQGSYGYTF.

This clone was detected only a few times. This rearrangement joins TRBV7-9 to TRBJ1-3; D gene unclear. The ends were cut back, 4 bases at V and 3 bases at J, with 4 bases in the middle. The CDR3 has 12 amino acids. CDR1 and CDR2 (germline): SEHNR, FQNEAQ (reference sequence). Here the CDR3 DNA reads TGTGCCAGCAGCTCCGGTGGAAACACCATATATTTT. Translation: CASSSGGNTIYF.

This chain uses TRBV6-1 with TRBJ2-3; 9 bases are shared with TRBD1. The CDR3 length is 15 residues. Germline lookup yields CDR1 MNHNS and CDR2 SASEGT. J gave up 4 bases and V 6 bases, and 8 bases lay outside the gene matches. In DNA form, the CDR3 reads TGTGCCAGCAGACCCGGACAGGGGCGATCAGATACGCAGTATTTT. Its protein product is CASRPGQGRSDTQYF.

In this sample, this clone turned up a few times. V and J are TRBV19 and TRBJ2-1, with TRBD2 identical over 10 bases. The CDR3 extends over 15 amino acids. CDR1 is LNHDA, CDR2 SQIVND, per germline (reference sequence). V dropped 7 bases and J dropped 7; count of bases not matched to a gene: 10. CDR3 sequence reads: CASKNWPSGSNEQFF. Here the CDR3 DNA reads TGTGCCAGTAAAAATTGGCCTAGCGGGAGTAATGAGCAGTTCTTC.

The chain combines TRBV7-9 with TRBJ2-1; 11 bases line up with TRBD2. The CDR3 sequence is 16 residues long. J gave up 4 bases and V 4 bases, and 6 bases lay outside the gene matches. CDR1 is SEHNR and CDR2 is FQNEAQ in the germline V gene (reference sequence). The CDR3 region is CASSSLLAGAYNEQFF. CDR3 DNA sequence: TGTGCCAGCAGCTCACTACTAGCGGGAGCATACAATGAGCAGTTCTTC.

J is TRBJ2-1 and V is TRBV7-6; TRBD2 matches at 12 bases. Germline V lookup: CDR1 SGHVS, CDR2 FNYEAQ. Unmatched junction bases numbered 3, after V lost 5 bases and J lost 1 base. The CDR3 is 16 amino acids. DNA of the CDR3: TGTGCCAGCAGCGAGACTAGCGGGAGTTCCTACAATGAGCAGTTCTTC. This gives the protein CASSETSGSSYNEQFF.

The chain recombines TRBV28 with TRBJ2-1; D possibly corresponds to TRBD2 (5 bases). CDR3 size: 14 residues. Germline CDR1 MDHEN, CDR2 SYDVKM. The ends were cut back, 3 bases at V and 2 bases at J, with 8 bases in the middle. The chain's CDR3 is CASSFEGTYNEQFF. CDR3 DNA: TGTGCCAGCAGTTTTGAGGGAACCTACAATGAGCAGTTCTTC.

This chain uses TRBV5-4 with TRBJ2-7; TRBD2 agrees at 8 bases. Germline-derived CDR1 and CDR2 are SGHNT and YYREEE (reference sequence). The ends lost 4 bases at V and 0 bases at J; junction bases unmatched: 3. The CDR3 has 14 amino acids. CDR3 sequence: CASSLGGDSYEQYF. As DNA, the CDR3 is TGTGCCAGCAGCCTCGGGGGGGACTCCTACGAGCAGTACTTC.

This clone was seen a single time. The chain links TRBV27 to TRBJ2-1; D is ambiguous. Trimming removed 7 bases at V and 6 bases at J, with 13 bases between. CDR3 size: 13 residues. Germline V CDR1 and CDR2: MNHEY, SMNVEV (reference sequence). The CDR3 DNA follows: TGTGCCAGCACCCCGAACTATGGCAATGAGCAGTTCTTC. Protein product: CASTPNYGNEQFF.

V usage is TRBV11-2 and J usage is TRBJ2-3; D unresolved. Trimming removed 2 bases at V and 5 bases at J, with 8 bases between. Germline CDR1 is SGHAT and CDR2 is FQNNGV. This CDR3 is built from 13 residues. CDR3 in DNA: TGTGCCAGCAGCTTACTCTTTTTAGATACGCAGTATTTT. Protein: CASSLLFLDTQYF. The full variable domain, completed using reference TRBV11-2 and TRBJ2-3, is EAGVAQSPRYKIIEKRQSVAFWCNPISGHATLYWYQQILGQGPKLLIQFQNNGVVDDSQLPKDRFSAERLKGVDSTLKIQPAKLEDSAVYLCASSLLFLDTQYFGPGTRLTVL.

The chain carries TRBV7-8 and TRBJ1-5; D not resolved. CDR3 length: 16 amino acids. Trimming stripped 0 bases from V and 4 bases from J, with 13 bases between. Germline V gives CDR1 SGHVS, CDR2 FQNEAQ. CDR3 sequence (DNA): TGTGCCAGCAGCTTAGCCTGGTCCGCGGGGAATCAGCCCCAGCATTTT. This translates into CASSLAWSAGNQPQHF.